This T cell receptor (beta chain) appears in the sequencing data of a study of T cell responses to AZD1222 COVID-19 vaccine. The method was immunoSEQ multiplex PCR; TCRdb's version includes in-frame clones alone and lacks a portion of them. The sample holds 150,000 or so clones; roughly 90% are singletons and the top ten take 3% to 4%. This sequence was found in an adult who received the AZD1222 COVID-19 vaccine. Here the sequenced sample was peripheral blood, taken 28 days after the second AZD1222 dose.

This chain's CDR3 is CASSPEGRGFNEQFF. The CDR3 coding sequence is TGCGCCAGCAGCCCTGAGGGGAGGGGCTTCAATGAGCAGTTCTTC. The V call is TRBV5-1, the J call TRBJ2-1; 7 nucleotides agree with TRBD2. The CDR3 extends over 15 amino acids. Germline V gives CDR1 SGHRS, CDR2 YFSETQ. The V gene end was trimmed by 4 bases and the J gene end by 6 bases; junction bases not matched to a gene: 10.